These 24 T cell receptor beta chains originate from one sample sequenced in a study of T cells after yellow fever vaccination. From the 5' RACE reads, TCRdb called clonotypes with MiXCR, one entry per CDR3 protein. The sample holds 250,000 or so distinct CDR3 sequences, 6.9% seen once. The sample here was CD4+ T cells sorted from PBMCs, taken 15 days after the yellow fever booster vaccination. The receptors originated from a man under 40 who received the YFV17D yellow fever vaccine.

This clonotype has a handful of counts. This chain connects TRBV7-6 to TRBJ2-4, with 8 bases aligning to TRBD2. Per germline, CDR1 SGHVS and CDR2 FNYEAQ. Germline trimming cut 5 bases from V and 1 base from J; bases unmatched to any gene: 7. The CDR3 consists of 16 residues. CDR3 in amino acids: CASSPRGGKAKNIQYF. For the CDR3, the DNA is TGTGCCAGCAGCCCCCGGGGGGGGAAGGCCAAAAACATTCAGTACTTC.

This clonotype was counted a few times. This chain links TRBV19 with TRBJ2-4; D is undetermined. CDR1 is LNHDA, CDR2 SQIVND, per germline (reference sequence). This CDR3 region has 15 residues. V gave up 2 bases and J gave up 1 base, with 9 bases separating them. The CDR3 nucleotides are TGTGCCAGTAGTATAAGAGGTTTCGCCAAAAACATTCAGTACTTC. Translated, it gives CASSIRGFAKNIQYF. The full variable domain, its missing parts supplied by reference TRBV19 and TRBJ2-4, is DGGITQSPKYLFRKEGQNVTLSCEQNLNHDAMYWYRQDPGQGLRLIYYSQIVNDFQKGDIAEGYSVSREKKESFPLTVTSAQKNPTAFYLCASSIRGFAKNIQYFGAGTRLSVL.

This clonotype was picked up many times. The chain joins TRBV6-1 to TRBJ2-6, with 9 bases matching TRBD1. With V trimmed by 10 bases and J by 0 bases, 7 bases remained unmatched. Germline-derived CDR1 and CDR2 are MNHNS and SASEGT. The CDR3 totals 16 residues. The CDR3 nucleotides are TGTGCCACGCACCGGGACAGGGTCTCTGGGGCCAACGTCCTGACTTTC. The encoded protein is CATHRDRVSGANVLTF.

The chain is built from TRBV5-4 and TRBJ2-7; 9 bases are shared with TRBD2. Germline loops: CDR1 SGHNT, CDR2 YYREEE (reference sequence). V lost 4 bases, J lost 5 bases, and 10 bases stayed unmatched. The CDR3 covers 15 residues. The CDR3 here is CASSPGSGRGNEQYF. The CDR3 DNA reads TGTGCCAGCAGCCCGGGTAGCGGGAGAGGAAACGAGCAGTACTTC.

This clonotype has just a few counts. This chain joins TRBV27 and TRBJ2-5, with D uncertain. Trimming removed 5 bases from V and 1 base from J, with 8 bases in between. The V gene's germline CDR1 is MNHEY and CDR2 SMNVEV (reference sequence). The CDR3 sequence is 13 residues long. The CDR3 DNA is TGTGCCAGCAGTCCCATCCCCCAAGAGACCCAGTACTTC. This translates into CASSPIPQETQYF.

The genes are TRBV7-9 and TRBJ1-2, with D perhaps TRBD1 (5 bases). Germline V gene lookup returns CDR1 SEHNR and CDR2 FQNEAQ (reference sequence). CDR3 length: 14 residues. Deletions cut 5 bases from V and 0 bases from J, with 10 bases between. The CDR3 loop reads CASSDGHANYGYTF. The CDR3 region has the DNA TGTGCCAGCAGCGATGGACACGCTAACTATGGCTACACCTTC.

The chain joins TRBV20-1 to TRBJ2-5, with 9 bases aligning to TRBD1. The CDR3 is made up of 14 amino acids. Germline CDR1 DFQATT, CDR2 SNEGSKA (reference sequence). V dropped 5 bases and J dropped 4; count of bases not matched to a gene: 8. CDR3 in amino acids: CSAAGTGFSETQYF. CDR3 in DNA: TGCAGTGCTGCCGGGACAGGGTTTTCAGAGACCCAGTACTTC.

This clonotype was observed a few times. The chain is built from TRBV29-1 and TRBJ2-1; 9 bases are a match to TRBD2. Germline trimming cut 6 bases from V and 12 bases from J; bases unmatched to any gene: 15. CDR1 is SQVTM, CDR2 ANQGSEA, per germline. The CDR3 runs 14 residues. As DNA, the CDR3 is TGCAGCGTAGCGGGTGATAGCGGGGGACGGGGGCAGTTCTTC. Encoded protein: CSVAGDSGGRGQFF.

This clonotype was found a few times. This chain links TRBV18 with TRBJ1-2; 7 bases align to TRBD1. Germline CDR1 reads KGHSH; CDR2 reads LQKENI. V was clipped by 4 bases and J by 4 bases; unmatched bases: 3. The CDR3 covers 13 residues. This CDR3 reads CASSRQGGYGYTF. The CDR3 DNA follows: TGTGCCAGCTCACGGCAGGGGGGCTATGGCTACACCTTC.

This clonotype was counted ten times or more. The chain combines TRBV10-2 with TRBJ1-4; D unresolved. The CDR3 totals 14 residues. Trimming left V 3 bases short and J 8 bases short, with 13 bases between. Germline CDR1 reads WSHSY; CDR2 reads SAAADI. The CDR3 loop reads CASSDGAGAEKLFF. The DNA for the CDR3 is TGCGCCAGCAGTGACGGTGCGGGAGCCGAAAAACTGTTTTTT.

There are a few counts of this clonotype. This chain connects TRBV6-2 or TRBV6-3 to TRBJ2-3, with D tentatively TRBD2 (5 bases). Germline lookup yields CDR1 MNHEY and CDR2 SVGEGT. The CDR3 spans 15 residues. Trimming left V 6 bases short and J 6 bases short, with 19 bases between. Here the CDR3 DNA reads TGTGCCAGCAGATCGGGCCGGACTTCGAGTGATACGCAGTATTTT. Encoded protein: CASRSGRTSSDTQYF.

This clonotype was seen only a few times. The rearrangement joins TRBV24-1 to TRBJ1-1; TRBD1 is a possible D gene (5 bases). CDR3 length: 16 amino acids. V was shortened by 0 bases and J by 1 base, with 11 bases between the two germline ends. The germline V gene has CDR1 KGHDR and CDR2 SFDVKD. CDR3 in DNA: TGTGCCACCAGTGATTTGCACCGGGGCAGGAACACTGAAGCTTTCTTT. This sequence encodes CATSDLHRGRNTEAFF.

This clonotype was counted ten times or more. The V gene is TRBV5-1, the J gene TRBJ2-2; D remains unclear. V was cut by 0 bases and J by 6 bases, with 12 bases left in between. The CDR3 runs to 15 residues. CDR1 SGHRS and CDR2 YFSETQ come from the germline V gene. The CDR3 nucleotides read TGCGCCAGCAGCTTGGAGGGCTACCAAGCCGGGGAGCTGTTTTTT. This translates into CASSLEGYQAGELFF.

On this clonotype: One junction end disagrees with the germline gene, perhaps due to a read error. This chain links TRBV9 with TRBJ1-2, with D unresolved. This CDR3 is built from 13 residues. The V gene's germline CDR1 is SGDLS and CDR2 YYNGEE. CDR3 region: CASSVADDYGYTF. In DNA, the CDR3 is TGTGCCAGCAGCGTCGCCGACGACTACGGCTACACCTTC.

This clonotype was found many times. In nucleotides, the CDR3 is TGTGCCAGCAGCCGAGGGACTAGCGGGAGAAACGAGCAGTACTTC. Its protein is CASSRGTSGRNEQYF. V and J are TRBV14 and TRBJ2-7; TRBD2 agrees at 14 bases. With V trimmed by 4 bases and J by 5 bases, 4 bases remained unmatched. The germline V gene has CDR1 SGHDN and CDR2 FVKESK. This CDR3 is built from 15 residues.

The V gene is TRBV7-9, the J gene TRBJ2-7, with TRBD2 matching over 8 bases. CDR1 is SEHNR, CDR2 FQNEAQ, per germline (reference sequence). J was trimmed by 3 bases and V by 6 bases; bases with no gene match: 13. This CDR3 is 16 amino acids long. The CDR3 loop is CASRFGSWREDYEQYF. The CDR3 DNA sequence: TGTGCCAGCAGGTTTGGGTCCTGGCGGGAGGACTACGAGCAGTACTTC.

This chain joins TRBV6-1 and TRBJ1-1, with D uncertain. V was shortened by 1 base and J by 0 bases, with 15 bases between the two germline ends. The CDR3 totals 17 residues. CDR1 is MNHNS and CDR2 is SASEGT in the germline V gene. The CDR3 protein is CASSEDAGGFMNTEAFF. Written as DNA, the CDR3 is TGTGCCAGCAGTGAAGACGCGGGCGGTTTCATGAACACTGAAGCTTTCTTT.

This clonotype was detected only a few times. The V gene is TRBV4-3, the J gene TRBJ2-7; no reliable D call. The CDR3 totals 16 residues. CDR1 is LGHNA and CDR2 is YSLEER in the germline V gene. V lost 0 bases to trimming and J lost 2 bases, with 14 bases between them. In nucleotides, the CDR3 is TGCGCCAGCAGCCAAGATCTGCAGCGACCAGCCTACGAGCAGTACTTC. Translating gives CASSQDLQRPAYEQYF.

There are a few counts of this clonotype. The rearrangement uses TRBV15 and TRBJ1-5; D possibly corresponds to TRBD1 (5 bases). The V end lost 0 bases, the J end lost 3 bases, and 12 bases lay between the germline ends. This CDR3 has 16 residues. Germline assignment: CDR1 LNHNV and CDR2 YYDKDF (reference sequence). The CDR3, as DNA: TGTGCCACCAGCAGAGATCGGGCAGGGAACAATCAGCCCCAGCATTTT. Its translation: CATSRDRAGNNQPQHF.

This clonotype was seen at least ten times. The gene calls are TRBV5-1 and TRBJ1-3, with D perhaps TRBD1 (6 bases). The ends were cut back, 4 bases at V and 4 bases at J, with 12 bases in the middle. The CDR3 consists of 14 residues. The germline gives CDR1 SGHRS, CDR2 YFSETQ. The CDR3 sequence: CASSTQGSGNTIYF. The CDR3 DNA sequence: TGCGCCAGCAGCACCCAGGGGTCGGGAAACACCATATATTTT.

The genes are TRBV20-1 and TRBJ2-1, with D possibly TRBD1 on 7 matching bases. CDR1 is DFQATT and CDR2 is SNEGSKA in the germline V gene (reference sequence). The CDR3 covers 13 residues. V dropped 5 bases and J dropped 4 bases, with 12 bases sitting between them. CDR3 DNA sequence: TGCAGTGCTGGCCAGGGGGGATACAATGAGCAGTTCTTC. It yields the protein CSAGQGGYNEQFF.

The chain carries TRBV29-1 and TRBJ2-7; no definite D call. Germline V gene data show CDR1 as SQVTM and CDR2 as ANQGSEA. The CDR3 sequence is 13 residues long. Trimming shortened V by 4 bases and J by 5 bases, and 15 bases separated the two germline ends. The CDR3 DNA reads TGCAGCGTTGGAGGACGGCCGAGGAACGAGCAGTACTTC. The encoded protein is CSVGGRPRNEQYF.

This chain joins TRBV7-8 and TRBJ1-3; D uncertain. The CDR3 is 16 amino acids. Deletions cut 1 base from V and 2 bases from J, with 12 bases between. Germline-derived CDR1 and CDR2 are SGHVS and FQNEAQ. CDR3 sequence (DNA): TGTGCCAGCAGCTTAGATCGACTCCGCACTGGAAACACCATATATTTT. This encodes CASSLDRLRTGNTIYF.

The chain recombines TRBV25-1 with TRBJ1-1; D not resolved. Germline loops: CDR1 MGHDK, CDR2 SYGVNS. The V end lost 10 bases, the J end lost 5 bases, and 20 bases lay between the germline ends. This CDR3 is built from 14 residues. CDR3 DNA sequence: TGTGCCACCACCCCGAGGTTGGGCGAAACTGAAGCTTTCTTT. Its translation: CATTPRLGETEAFF.